This is a list of T cell receptor beta chains from one sample in a study of T cell responses to AZD1222 COVID-19 vaccine. Libraries were prepared by immunoSEQ multiplex PCR; TCRdb keeps only in-frame clonotypes and omits some of them. The sample holds 160,000 or so clones, about 92% seen once. Material: peripheral blood, obtained on day 0 of AZD1222 vaccination. The receptors come from an adult in good health. CDR3s include the opening cysteine and the closing phenylalanine or tryptophan. A D gene is named only where the DNA matches it firmly. Clone sizes are given selectively: once, few, many, or a class where the clone is expanded.

J: TRBJ2-1
size: once
V: TRBV19
D: TRBD2
length: 14
CDR3: CASTPGLGYNEQFF
DNA: TGTGCCAGTACCCCGGGACTAGGCTACAATGAGCAGTTCTTC

J: TRBJ2-4
size: NA
V: TRBV27
D: NA
length: 17
CDR3: CASSSLRSGWVKNIQYF
DNA: TGTGCCAGCAGTTCCCTACGTAGCGGCTGGGTCAAAAACATTCAGTACTTC

J: TRBJ2-3
size: NA
V: TRBV9
D: TRBD2
length: 15
CDR3: CASSLAGGLADTQYF
DNA: TGTGCCAGCAGCCTAGCGGGAGGGCTGGCAGATACGCAGTATTTT

J: TRBJ2-5
size: once
V: TRBV3-1/TRBV3-2
D: NA
length: 11
CDR3: CASSRLETQYF
DNA: TGTGCCAGCAGCCGGTTGGAGACCCAGTACTTC

J: TRBJ1-5
size: NA
V: TRBV19
D: TRBD1
length: 14
CDR3: CASSDRAYNQPQHF
DNA: TGTGCCAGTAGCGACAGGGCGTACAATCAGCCCCAGCATTTT

J: TRBJ1-1
size: NA
V: TRBV15
D: NA
length: 18
CDR3: CATSRVGGLWERGTEAFF
DNA: TGTGCCACCAGCAGAGTGGGGGGGTTGTGGGAGAGAGGCACTGAAGCTTTCTTT

J: TRBJ2-5
size: NA
V: TRBV18
D: NA
length: 13
CDR3: CASSPGDQETQYF
DNA: TGTGCCAGCTCACCAGGGGACCAAGAGACCCAGTACTTC

J: TRBJ2-5
size: NA
V: TRBV6-5
D: TRBD2
length: 14
CDR3: CASSWKAGGETQYF
DNA: TGTGCCAGCAGTTGGAAAGCGGGAGGCGAGACCCAGTACTTC

J: TRBJ1-1
size: NA
V: TRBV6-5
D: NA
length: 15
CDR3: CASSHNRVGNTEAFF
DNA: TGTGCCAGCAGCCACAACAGGGTGGGGAACACTGAAGCTTTCTTT

J: TRBJ2-7
size: NA
V: TRBV4-2
D: TRBD2
length: 18
CDR3: CASSQVTRTSGTSYEQYF
DNA: TGTGCCAGCAGCCAAGTGACAAGGACTAGCGGGACCTCCTACGAGCAGTACTTC

J: TRBJ2-7
size: NA
V: TRBV30
D: NA
length: 12
CDR3: CAWSELAYEQYF
DNA: TGTGCCTGGAGTGAGTTAGCCTACGAGCAGTACTTC

J: TRBJ1-1
size: NA
V: TRBV30
D: NA
length: 12
CDR3: CAWKSYNTEAFF
DNA: TGTGCCTGGAAATCGTACAACACTGAAGCTTTCTTT

J: TRBJ2-2
size: NA
V: TRBV24-1
D: NA
length: 15
CDR3: CATSPTDANTGELFF
DNA: TGTGCCACCAGTCCGACAGACGCGAACACCGGGGAGCTGTTTTTT

J: TRBJ1-2
size: once
V: TRBV5-1
D: TRBD1
length: 14
CDR3: CASSLSTGDYGYTF
DNA: TGCGCCAGCAGCCTATCAACAGGGGATTATGGCTACACCTTC

J: TRBJ1-1
size: once
V: TRBV5-4
D: TRBD1
length: 15
CDR3: CASSLVGTGITEAFF
DNA: TGTGCCAGCAGCTTGGTCGGGACAGGGATCACTGAAGCTTTCTTT

J: TRBJ1-1
size: NA
V: TRBV7-9
D: NA
length: 15
CDR3: CASSPRDFLNTEAFF
DNA: TGTGCCAGCAGCCCGCGGGACTTCTTGAACACTGAAGCTTTCTTT

J: TRBJ1-2
size: once
V: TRBV30
D: NA
length: 14
CDR3: CAWSASGRNYGYTF
DNA: TGTGCCTGGAGTGCCTCAGGGCGAAACTATGGCTACACCTTC

J: TRBJ2-1
size: NA
V: TRBV18
D: NA
length: 13
CDR3: CASSPQGNNEQFF
DNA: TGTGCCAGCTCACCTCAAGGAAACAATGAGCAGTTCTTC

J: TRBJ1-2
size: NA
V: TRBV19
D: NA
length: 16
CDR3: CASSRVNVPGSYGYTF
DNA: TGTGCCAGTAGTCGGGTGAACGTCCCAGGAAGCTATGGCTACACCTTC

J: TRBJ2-1
size: once
V: TRBV21-1
D: NA
length: 17
CDR3: CASSKGTSTENYNEQFF
DNA: TGTGCCAGCAGCAAAGGGACCAGCACTGAGAACTACAATGAGCAGTTCTTC

J: TRBJ2-1
size: NA
V: TRBV9
D: TRBD2
length: 16
CDR3: CASSVEVAGGYNEQFF
DNA: TGTGCCAGCAGCGTAGAGGTAGCGGGAGGTTACAATGAGCAGTTCTTC

J: TRBJ2-5
size: NA
V: TRBV5-1
D: NA
length: 13
CDR3: CASSLGAQETQYF
DNA: TGCGCCAGCAGCTTGGGGGCCCAAGAGACCCAGTACTTC

J: TRBJ1-5
size: NA
V: TRBV4-1
D: NA
length: 15
CDR3: CASSLSGGSNQPQHF
DNA: TGCGCCAGCAGCCTCAGCGGGGGGAGCAATCAGCCCCAGCATTTT

J: TRBJ1-2
size: NA
V: TRBV5-6
D: TRBD1
length: 14
CDR3: CASNQQGQSYGYTF
DNA: TGTGCCAGCAACCAACAGGGGCAAAGCTATGGCTACACCTTC

J: TRBJ2-2
size: NA
V: TRBV9
D: TRBD2
length: 18
CDR3: CASSAGLAGVVDTGELFF
DNA: TGTGCCAGCAGCGCCGGACTAGCGGGAGTCGTCGACACCGGGGAGCTGTTTTTT

J: TRBJ2-3
size: once
V: TRBV7-9
D: TRBD2
length: 13
CDR3: CASEREDTDTQYF
DNA: TGTGCCTCCGAGCGGGAGGACACAGATACGCAGTATTTT

J: TRBJ2-1
size: NA
V: TRBV5-4
D: NA
length: 15
CDR3: CASSLDIVTGTTQFF
DNA: TGTGCCAGCAGCTTGGATATAGTCACTGGGACAACGCAGTTCTTC

J: TRBJ2-7
size: few
V: TRBV6-5
D: TRBD2
length: 14
CDR3: CASNQRGSSYEQYF
DNA: TGTGCCAGCAATCAGCGGGGGAGCTCCTACGAGCAGTACTTC

J: TRBJ1-5
size: NA
V: TRBV18
D: TRBD1
length: 14
CDR3: CASSPDRGGQPQHF
DNA: TGTGCCAGCTCACCCGACAGGGGTGGCCAGCCCCAGCATTTT

J: TRBJ2-1
size: NA
V: TRBV19
D: NA
length: 13
CDR3: CASSIDYYNEQFF
DNA: TGTGCCAGTAGTATAGACTATTACAATGAGCAGTTCTTC

J: TRBJ1-2
size: NA
V: TRBV12-3/TRBV12-4
D: NA
length: 13
CDR3: CASSLGAGSGYTF
DNA: TGTGCCAGCAGTTTAGGAGCGGGCTCTGGCTACACCTTC

J: TRBJ1-1
size: once
V: TRBV7-2
D: NA
length: 16
CDR3: CASSLDIIQVRTEAFF
DNA: TGTGCCAGCAGCTTAGACATAATTCAGGTCCGCACTGAAGCTTTCTTT

J: TRBJ2-7
size: NA
V: TRBV7-6
D: NA
length: 15
CDR3: CASSPRGSESYEQYF
DNA: TGTGCCAGCAGCCCCCGGGGTAGCGAGTCCTACGAGCAGTACTTC

J: TRBJ1-5
size: NA
V: TRBV19
D: NA
length: 13
CDR3: CASALGRREPQHF
DNA: TGTGCCAGTGCCTTAGGAAGGCGGGAGCCCCAGCATTTT

J: TRBJ1-2
size: NA
V: TRBV7-9
D: NA
length: 15
CDR3: CASSLVSSPNYGYTF
DNA: TGTGCCAGCAGCTTAGTTAGCAGCCCTAACTATGGCTACACCTTC

J: TRBJ2-7
size: NA
V: TRBV6-5
D: NA
length: 12
CDR3: CASSGGPYEQYF
DNA: TGTGCCAGCAGCGGAGGGCCCTACGAGCAGTACTTC

J: TRBJ2-6
size: NA
V: TRBV18
D: NA
length: 19
CDR3: CASSRMAGQTNSGANVLTF
DNA: TGTGCCAGCTCACGAATGGCGGGTCAGACTAACTCTGGGGCCAACGTCCTGACTTTC

J: TRBJ2-2
size: NA
V: TRBV6-5
D: NA
length: 16
CDR3: CASSYSKLANTGELFF
DNA: TGTGCCAGCAGTTACTCGAAACTAGCGAACACCGGGGAGCTGTTTTTT

J: TRBJ1-2
size: few
V: TRBV19
D: NA
length: 13
CDR3: CASSSGRQRGYTF
DNA: TGTGCCAGTAGTTCGGGACGGCAGCGTGGCTACACCTTC

J: TRBJ2-2
size: NA
V: TRBV4-1
D: TRBD1
length: 14
CDR3: CASSQGQGSGELFF
DNA: TGCGCCAGCAGCCAAGGACAGGGTTCCGGGGAGCTGTTTTTT

J: TRBJ2-3
size: once
V: TRBV7-9
D: TRBD2
length: 15
CDR3: CASTPGTSGTDTQYF
DNA: TGTGCCAGCACCCCCGGGACTAGCGGCACAGATACGCAGTATTTT

J: TRBJ2-2
size: NA
V: TRBV7-9
D: NA
length: 12
CDR3: CASRPSGGELFF
DNA: TGTGCCAGCAGACCCAGCGGTGGGGAGCTGTTTTTT

J: TRBJ2-5
size: NA
V: TRBV10-3
D: TRBD2
length: 14
CDR3: CAIRGGRASETQYF
DNA: TGTGCCATCAGGGGAGGGAGGGCCTCAGAGACCCAGTACTTC

J: TRBJ1-1
size: NA
V: TRBV6-5
D: NA
length: 15
CDR3: CASSWGLLMNTEAFF
DNA: TGTGCCAGCAGTTGGGGCCTGCTCATGAACACTGAAGCTTTCTTT

J: TRBJ2-7
size: NA
V: TRBV3-1/TRBV3-2
D: TRBD2
length: 16
CDR3: CASSQDRRGVGYEQYF
DNA: TGTGCCAGCAGCCAAGATAGGCGGGGGGTCGGCTACGAGCAGTACTTC

J: TRBJ1-2
size: NA
V: TRBV7-2
D: NA
length: 15
CDR3: CASSSYQTANYGYTF
DNA: TGTGCCAGCAGTTCCTACCAAACAGCTAACTATGGCTACACCTTC

J: TRBJ2-2
size: NA
V: TRBV29-1
D: NA
length: 12
CDR3: CSVGWFAGELFF
DNA: TGCAGCGTTGGGTGGTTTGCCGGGGAGCTGTTTTTT

J: TRBJ1-2
size: NA
V: TRBV15
D: TRBD1
length: 17
CDR3: CATSRDKGLGQGYGYTF
DNA: TGTGCCACCAGCAGAGATAAGGGTTTGGGACAGGGCTATGGCTACACCTTC

J: TRBJ1-5
size: NA
V: TRBV5-6
D: TRBD1
length: 15
CDR3: CASSPFRDRAQPQHF
DNA: TGTGCCAGCAGCCCGTTCAGGGACAGGGCTCAGCCCCAGCATTTT

J: TRBJ1-1
size: NA
V: TRBV12-3/TRBV12-4
D: TRBD1
length: 12
CDR3: CASTRRGFEAFF
DNA: TGTGCCAGCACCCGCAGGGGGTTTGAAGCTTTCTTT

J: TRBJ2-2
size: NA
V: TRBV7-2
D: NA
length: 15
CDR3: CASSPLRANTGELFF
DNA: TGTGCCAGCTCGCCTCTACGCGCGAACACCGGGGAGCTGTTTTTT

J: TRBJ2-3
size: once
V: TRBV18
D: NA
length: 12
CDR3: CASSPDADTQYF
DNA: TGTGCCAGCTCACCCGACGCAGATACGCAGTATTTT

J: TRBJ2-1
size: NA
V: TRBV18
D: TRBD2
length: 16
CDR3: CASSPPGLAGGGEQFF
DNA: TGTGCCAGCTCACCACCGGGGCTAGCGGGAGGCGGTGAGCAGTTCTTC

J: TRBJ2-7
size: NA
V: TRBV10-3
D: TRBD1
length: 14
CDR3: CAISATGLRYEQYF
DNA: TGTGCCATCAGTGCGACAGGGCTCCGCTACGAGCAGTACTTC

J: TRBJ2-1
size: NA
V: TRBV2
D: NA
length: 14
CDR3: CASSERQGPNEQFF
DNA: TGTGCCAGCAGTGAGCGTCAGGGCCCCAATGAGCAGTTCTTC

J: TRBJ2-1
size: few
V: TRBV4-1
D: TRBD1
length: 14
CDR3: CASSPRTGLNEQFF
DNA: TGCGCCAGCAGTCCCAGGACAGGGCTAAATGAGCAGTTCTTC

J: TRBJ1-5
size: NA
V: TRBV2
D: NA
length: 17
CDR3: CASSEPLGGSGYQPQHF
DNA: TGTGCCAGCAGTGAACCCCTCGGGGGATCGGGCTATCAGCCCCAGCATTTT

J: TRBJ2-7
size: NA
V: TRBV5-6
D: TRBD1
length: 12
CDR3: CASSGQAGEQYF
DNA: TGTGCCAGCAGCGGACAGGCGGGCGAGCAGTACTTC

J: TRBJ2-1
size: NA
V: TRBV7-9
D: NA
length: 13
CDR3: CASSPTTVNEQFF
DNA: TGTGCCAGCAGCCCCACGACAGTTAATGAGCAGTTCTTC

J: TRBJ1-2
size: NA
V: TRBV19
D: NA
length: 15
CDR3: CASRFDRSTNYGYTF
DNA: TGTGCCAGTAGATTCGACAGGTCGACTAACTATGGCTACACCTTC